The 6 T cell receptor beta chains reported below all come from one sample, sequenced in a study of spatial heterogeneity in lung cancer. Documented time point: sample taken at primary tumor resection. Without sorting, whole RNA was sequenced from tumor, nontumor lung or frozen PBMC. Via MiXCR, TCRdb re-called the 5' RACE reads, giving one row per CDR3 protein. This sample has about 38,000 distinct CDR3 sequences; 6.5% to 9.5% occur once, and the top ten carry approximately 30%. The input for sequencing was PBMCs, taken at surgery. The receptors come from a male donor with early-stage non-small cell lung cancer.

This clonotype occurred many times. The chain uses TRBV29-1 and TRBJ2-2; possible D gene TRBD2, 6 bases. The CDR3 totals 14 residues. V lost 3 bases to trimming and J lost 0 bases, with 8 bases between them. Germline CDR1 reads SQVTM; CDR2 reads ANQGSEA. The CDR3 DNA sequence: TGCAGCGTTGATGCGGGACCGAACACCGGGGAGCTGTTTTTT. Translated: CSVDAGPNTGELFF.

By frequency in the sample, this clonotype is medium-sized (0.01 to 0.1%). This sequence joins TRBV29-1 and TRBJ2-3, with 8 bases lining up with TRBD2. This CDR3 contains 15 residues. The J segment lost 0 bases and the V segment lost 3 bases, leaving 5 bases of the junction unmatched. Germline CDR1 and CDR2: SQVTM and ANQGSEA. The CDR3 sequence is CSVESGRVSTDTQYF. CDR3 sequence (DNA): TGCAGCGTTGAGTCCGGGAGGGTTAGCACAGATACGCAGTATTTT.

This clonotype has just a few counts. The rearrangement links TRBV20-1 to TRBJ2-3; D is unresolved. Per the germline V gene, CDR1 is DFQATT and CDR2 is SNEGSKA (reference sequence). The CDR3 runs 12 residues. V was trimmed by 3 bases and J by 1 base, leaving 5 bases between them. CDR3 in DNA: TGCAGTGCTAGTCTTGGCACAGATACGCAGTATTTT. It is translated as CSASLGTDTQYF.

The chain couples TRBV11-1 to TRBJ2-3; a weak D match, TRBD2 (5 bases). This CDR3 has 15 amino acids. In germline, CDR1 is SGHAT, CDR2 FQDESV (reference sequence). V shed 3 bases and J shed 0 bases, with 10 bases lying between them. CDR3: CASSFTLGSTDTQYF. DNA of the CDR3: TGTGCCAGCAGCTTCACACTAGGGAGCACAGATACGCAGTATTTT.

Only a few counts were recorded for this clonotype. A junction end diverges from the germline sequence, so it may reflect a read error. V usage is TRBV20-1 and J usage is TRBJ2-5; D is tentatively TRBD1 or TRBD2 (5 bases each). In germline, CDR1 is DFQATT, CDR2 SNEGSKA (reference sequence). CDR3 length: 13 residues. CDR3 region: CSARGLDGGTQYF. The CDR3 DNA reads TGCAGTGCCAGAGGACTTGATGGGGGGACCCAGTACTTC.

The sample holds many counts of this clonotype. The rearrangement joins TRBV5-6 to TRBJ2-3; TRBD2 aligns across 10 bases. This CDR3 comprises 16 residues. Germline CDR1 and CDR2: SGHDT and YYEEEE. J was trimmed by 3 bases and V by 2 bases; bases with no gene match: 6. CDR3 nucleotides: TGTGCCAGCAGCTTCGGTTATAGCGGGGGGACAGATACGCAGTATTTT. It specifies CASSFGYSGGTDTQYF. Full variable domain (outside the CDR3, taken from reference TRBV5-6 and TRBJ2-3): DAGVTQSPTHLIKTRGQQVTLRCSPKSGHDTVSWYQQALGQGPQFIFQYYEEEERQRGNFPDRFSGHQFPNYSSELNVNALLLGDSALYLCASSFGYSGGTDTQYFGPGTRLTVL.